The 12 T cell receptor beta chains below all came from one sample that was sequenced in a study of T-cell reconstitution after alpha-beta-depleted transplantation in children. A library of TCRbeta sequences, prepared with unique molecular identifiers, was generated. Via MiXCR, TCRdb re-called the PCR reads, giving one row per CDR3 protein. Of around 400,000 distinct CDR3 sequences listed, about 20% are singletons. Sequences were derived from PBMCs from the stem cell graft donor, sampled from the stem cell graft. The source of these receptors is a human donor who donated a stem cell graft to a child with acute myeloid leukemia.

This clonotype was recorded a few times. The V and J genes are TRBV7-2 and TRBJ2-7, with 7 bases identical to TRBD2. The trim removed 3 bases at V and 4 bases at J, leaving 6 bases unmatched. From germline, CDR1 is SGHTA and CDR2 FQGNSA. The CDR3 loop spans 14 amino acids. CDR3 amino acids: CASSLSGVPYEQYF. The DNA for the CDR3 is TGTGCCAGCAGCTTGAGCGGGGTCCCTTACGAGCAGTACTTC.

Worth noting for this clonotype: An end of the junction differs from the germline gene, which may be a read error. The gene calls are TRBV20-1 and TRBJ1-2, with a possible D match to TRBD1 (5 bases). From germline, CDR1 is DFQATT and CDR2 SNEGSKA (reference sequence). This CDR3 has 12 residues. CDR3 bases: TGCAGTGCGTACCACGGGACTCACGGTACGGCCTTC. Residues: CSAYHGTHGTAF.

This clonotype showed up just a few times. The CDR3 loop is CSATGLAGGETQYF. CDR3 sequence (DNA): TGCAGTGCTACCGGACTAGCGGGAGGGGAGACCCAGTACTTC. This rearrangement joins TRBV20-1 to TRBJ2-5; 15 bases line up with TRBD2. Germline V CDR1 and CDR2: DFQATT, SNEGSKA (reference sequence). The CDR3 consists of 14 residues. J gave up 5 bases and V 4 bases, and 2 bases lay outside the gene matches.

This clonotype was counted a few times. The chain combines TRBV12-3 or TRBV12-4 with TRBJ2-1; D uncertain. CDR3 size: 12 residues. Trimming took 2 bases from V and 6 from J, leaving 5 bases between them. The CDR3 loop reads CASSLQSNEQFF. The CDR3 nucleotides are TGTGCCAGCAGTTTACAGTCCAATGAGCAGTTCTTC.

The chain joins TRBV4-1 to TRBJ1-4; 7 bases line up with TRBD1. The CDR3 contains 15 residues. Germline V gives CDR1 MGHRA, CDR2 YSYEKL. Trimming removed 2 bases from V and 5 bases from J; junction bases left unmatched: 5. The CDR3 sequence: CASSQLGTVNEKLFF. CDR3 DNA sequence: TGCGCCAGCAGCCAACTGGGGACAGTCAATGAAAAACTGTTTTTT.

A few counts support this clonotype. The rearrangement joins TRBV21-1 to TRBJ2-7; TRBD1 is the table's D call, not checked against the DNA. TRBV21-1 represents a pseudogene. The CDR3 totals 18 residues. CDR3 DNA sequence: TGTGCCAGCAGCAATAGGGAGAGGAGGCGGGAGTTAGGGTACGAGCAGTACTTC. Protein product: CASSNRERRRELGYEQYF.

This clonotype came up a few times. The chain combines TRBV25-1 with TRBJ2-7; D may be TRBD1 or TRBD2 (5 bases each). V was cut by 3 bases and J by 2 bases, with 11 bases left in between. CDR1 and CDR2 from the germline V gene are MGHDK and SYGVNS. The CDR3 has 14 residues. The CDR3 bases are TGTGCCAGCAGTGAGAGTAGGGGACCCTACGAGCAGTACTTC. Residues: CASSESRGPYEQYF.

The rearrangement links TRBV20-1 to TRBJ2-3; D is uncertain. Deletions cut 6 bases from V and 2 bases from J, with 18 bases between. Germline V gives CDR1 DFQATT, CDR2 SNEGSKA (reference sequence). The CDR3 covers 15 residues. CDR3 region: CSARWRRAYTDTQYF. For the CDR3, the DNA is TGCAGTGCCCGATGGAGAAGGGCGTACACAGATACGCAGTATTTT.

A few counts support this clonotype. V and J are TRBV7-9 and TRBJ2-6; 9 nucleotides line up with TRBD1. Germline assignment: CDR1 SEHNR and CDR2 FQNEAQ (reference sequence). Losses at the gene ends were 11 bases for V and 2 bases for J; bases not matched to a gene: 1. CDR3 length: 13 amino acids. CDR3 sequence: CAGDRAGANVLTF. The DNA of the CDR3 is TGTGCCGGGGACAGGGCTGGGGCCAACGTCCTGACTTTC.

Only a few counts were recorded for this clonotype. The V and J genes are TRBV4-1 and TRBJ2-2; 7 bases align to TRBD2. V lost 3 bases to trimming and J lost 5 bases; unmatched junction nucleotides: 6. Germline V CDR1 and CDR2: MGHRA, YSYEKL. The CDR3 extends over 15 amino acids. The CDR3 DNA sequence: TGCGCCAGCAGCCAGCTAGGGGAGGGGACCGGGGAGCTGTTTTTT. It is translated as CASSQLGEGTGELFF.

The V call is TRBV7-9, the J call TRBJ2-7; D is perhaps TRBD1 (5 bases). Between the trimmed V and J ends, which lost 2 bases and 4 bases, there was a span of 12 bases. CDR3 length: 14 amino acids. The germline V gene encodes CDR1 SEHNR and CDR2 FQNEAQ (reference sequence). CDR3 in amino acids: CASSLQKGPYEQYF. The DNA for the CDR3 is TGTGCCAGCAGCTTACAGAAGGGGCCGTACGAGCAGTACTTC.

The rearrangement links TRBV7-9 to TRBJ2-5; D ambiguous. Germline V gives CDR1 SEHNR, CDR2 FQNEAQ (reference sequence). The CDR3 is 16 amino acids. With 4 bases removed from V and 7 bases from J, the gap between germline ends came to 22 bases. The CDR3 reads CASSSIKGSPDGTQYF. The CDR3 nucleotides read TGTGCCAGCAGCTCGATAAAAGGGTCTCCAGACGGGACCCAGTACTTC.